This TCR beta chain appears in the sequencing data of a study of early T cells in non-severe SARS-CoV-2 infection. TCRdb re-analysed the 5' RACE reads in MiXCR, keeping a single row per CDR3 protein. The repertoire holds around 29,000 distinct CDR3 sequences, with roughly a tenth as singletons. Trimming shortened V by 8 bases and J by 1 base, and 9 bases separated the two germline ends. The germline CDR1 and CDR2 sequences are KGHSH and LQKENI. The CDR3 length is 13 residues. Material for sequencing was whole blood. The receptor's source is an adult who was a healthcare worker with PCR-confirmed SARS-CoV-2 infection or an uninfected control (not recorded which). The chain employs TRBV18 and TRBJ1-3; the D is unclear. This CDR3 reads CASGGASGNTIYF. The CDR3 coding sequence is TGTGCCAGCGGCGGTGCATCTGGAAACACCATATATTTT.